This record looks at one TCR beta chain sequence and its context. Its antigen is undetermined. These data are taken from a study of T cell responses to AZD1222 COVID-19 vaccine. Whole-study findings and limits: Baseline testing showed seropositivity in only 5 or 6 AZD1222 recipients.

The data were produced by immunoSEQ multiplex PCR, yet TCRdb's version contains in-frame clones alone and is incomplete. The sample has roughly 120,000 clones; roughly 90% are singletons. The sequence derives from an adult in good health. The source was peripheral blood, collected on day 0 of AZD1222 vaccination.

CDR3 sequence (DNA): TGTGCCAGCAGTCCGCGACAGGCGGCGCCCTATGGCTACACCTTC. Amino acids: CASSPRQAAPYGYTF. The genes are TRBV6-6 and TRBJ1-2; maybe TRBD1 (6 bases). Germline V gene lookup returns CDR1 MNHNY and CDR2 SVGAGI (reference sequence). Trimming stripped 5 bases from V and 4 bases from J, with 17 bases between. The CDR3 has 15 residues.